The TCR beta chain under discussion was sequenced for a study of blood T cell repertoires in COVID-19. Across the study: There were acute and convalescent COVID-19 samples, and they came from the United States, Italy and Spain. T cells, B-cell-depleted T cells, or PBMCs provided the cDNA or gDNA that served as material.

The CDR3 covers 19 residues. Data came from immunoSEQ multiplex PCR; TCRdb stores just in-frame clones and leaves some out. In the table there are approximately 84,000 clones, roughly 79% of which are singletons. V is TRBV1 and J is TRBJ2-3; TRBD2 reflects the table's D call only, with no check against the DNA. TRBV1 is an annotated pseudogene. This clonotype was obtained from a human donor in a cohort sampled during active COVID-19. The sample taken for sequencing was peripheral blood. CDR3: CTSSQDLSASGRVADTQYF. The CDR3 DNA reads TGCACCAGCAGCCAAGATCTTTCGGCTAGCGGGAGGGTCGCAGATACGCAGTATTTT.